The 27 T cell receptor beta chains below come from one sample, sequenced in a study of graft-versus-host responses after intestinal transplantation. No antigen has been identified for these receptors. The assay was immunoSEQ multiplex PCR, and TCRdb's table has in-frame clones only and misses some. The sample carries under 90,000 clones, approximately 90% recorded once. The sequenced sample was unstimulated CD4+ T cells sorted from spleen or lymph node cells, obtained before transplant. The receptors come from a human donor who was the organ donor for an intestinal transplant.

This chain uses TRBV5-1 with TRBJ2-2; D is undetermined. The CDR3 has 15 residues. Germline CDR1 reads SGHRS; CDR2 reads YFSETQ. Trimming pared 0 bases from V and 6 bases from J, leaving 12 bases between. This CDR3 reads CASSLAYGSPGELFF. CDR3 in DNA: TGCGCCAGCAGCTTGGCGTATGGTAGCCCCGGGGAGCTGTTTTTT. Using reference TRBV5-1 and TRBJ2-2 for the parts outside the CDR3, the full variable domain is KAGVTQTPRYLIKTRGQQVTLSCSPISGHRSVSWYQQTPGQGLQFLFEYFSETQRNKGNFPGRFSGRQFSNSRSEMNVSTLELGDSALYLCASSLAYGSPGELFFGEGSRLTVL.

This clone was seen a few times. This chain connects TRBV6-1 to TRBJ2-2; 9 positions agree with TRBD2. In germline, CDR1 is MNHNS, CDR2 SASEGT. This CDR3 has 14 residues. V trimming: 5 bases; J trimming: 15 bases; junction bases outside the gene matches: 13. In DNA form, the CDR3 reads TGTGCCAGCAGTCAGCTAGCGGGGTCCCACCGGATGTTTTTT. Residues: CASSQLAGSHRMFF.

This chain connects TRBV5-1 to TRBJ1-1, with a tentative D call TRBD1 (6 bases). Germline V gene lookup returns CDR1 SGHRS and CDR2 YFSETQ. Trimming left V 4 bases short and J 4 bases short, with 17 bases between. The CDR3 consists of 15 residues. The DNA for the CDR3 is TGCGCCAGCAGCCCCGAAAGGGGGGGTGGCACTGAAGCTTTCTTT. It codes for CASSPERGGGTEAFF.

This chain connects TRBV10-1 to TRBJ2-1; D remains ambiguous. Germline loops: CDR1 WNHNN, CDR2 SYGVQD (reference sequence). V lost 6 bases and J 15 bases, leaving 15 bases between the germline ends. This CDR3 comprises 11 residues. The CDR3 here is CASSGSRERFF. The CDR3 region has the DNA TGCGCCAGCAGCGGGTCCCGAGAGAGGTTCTTC.

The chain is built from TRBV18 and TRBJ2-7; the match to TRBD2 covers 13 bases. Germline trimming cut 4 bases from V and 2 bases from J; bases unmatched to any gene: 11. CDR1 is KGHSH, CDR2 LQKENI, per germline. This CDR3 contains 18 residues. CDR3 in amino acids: CASSRGPGLAGSTYEQYF. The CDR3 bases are TGTGCCAGCTCACGGGGACCGGGACTAGCGGGAAGTACCTACGAGCAGTACTTC.

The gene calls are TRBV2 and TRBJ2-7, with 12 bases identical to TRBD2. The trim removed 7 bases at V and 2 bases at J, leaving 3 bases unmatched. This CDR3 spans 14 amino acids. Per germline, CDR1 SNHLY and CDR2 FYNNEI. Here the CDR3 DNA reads TGTGCCAGCACCACTAGCGGGGGGCCCTACGAGCAGTACTTC. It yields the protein CASTTSGGPYEQYF.

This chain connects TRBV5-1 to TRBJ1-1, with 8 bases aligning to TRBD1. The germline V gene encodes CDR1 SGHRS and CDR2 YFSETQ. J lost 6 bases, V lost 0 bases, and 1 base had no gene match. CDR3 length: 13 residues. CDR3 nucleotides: TGCGCCAGCAGCTTGGGGGACAGGCCTGAAGCTTTCTTT. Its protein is CASSLGDRPEAFF.

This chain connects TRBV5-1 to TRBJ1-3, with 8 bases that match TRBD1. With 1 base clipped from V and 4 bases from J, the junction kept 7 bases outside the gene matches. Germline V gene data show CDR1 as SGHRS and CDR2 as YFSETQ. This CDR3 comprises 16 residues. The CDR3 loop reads CASSLFQGASGNTIYF. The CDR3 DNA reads TGCGCCAGCAGCTTGTTCCAGGGGGCCTCGGGAAACACCATATATTTT.

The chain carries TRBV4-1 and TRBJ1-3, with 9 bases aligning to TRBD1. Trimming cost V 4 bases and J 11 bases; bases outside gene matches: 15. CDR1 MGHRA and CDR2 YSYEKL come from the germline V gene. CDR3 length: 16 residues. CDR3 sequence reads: CASSRSQGQGRRAIYF. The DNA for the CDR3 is TGCGCCAGCAGCCGATCTCAAGGACAGGGGAGAAGGGCCATATATTTT.

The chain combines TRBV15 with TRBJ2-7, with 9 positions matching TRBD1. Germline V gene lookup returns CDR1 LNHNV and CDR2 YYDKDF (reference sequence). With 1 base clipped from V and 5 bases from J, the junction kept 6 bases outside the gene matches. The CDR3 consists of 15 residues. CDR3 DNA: TGTGCCACCAGCAGAGGGGGGACAGGGAGCAACGAGCAGTACTTC. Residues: CATSRGGTGSNEQYF.

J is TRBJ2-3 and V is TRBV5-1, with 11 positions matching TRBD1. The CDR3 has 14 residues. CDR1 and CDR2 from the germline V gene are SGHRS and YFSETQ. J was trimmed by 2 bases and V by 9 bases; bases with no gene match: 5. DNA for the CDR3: TGCGCCACAGGGACAGGGGGTATCACAGATACGCAGTATTTT. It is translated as CATGTGGITDTQYF.

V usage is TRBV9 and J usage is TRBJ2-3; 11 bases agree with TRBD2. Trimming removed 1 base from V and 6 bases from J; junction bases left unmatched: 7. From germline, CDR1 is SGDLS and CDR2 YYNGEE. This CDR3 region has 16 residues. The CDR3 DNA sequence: TGTGCCAGCAGCGTAACTAGCGGGAGTAGGATGGATACGCAGTATTTT. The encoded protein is CASSVTSGSRMDTQYF.

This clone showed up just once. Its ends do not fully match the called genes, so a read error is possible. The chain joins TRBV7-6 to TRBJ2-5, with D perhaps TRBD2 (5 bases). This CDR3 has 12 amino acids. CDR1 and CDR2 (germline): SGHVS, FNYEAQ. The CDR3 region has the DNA TGTGCCAGCAGCTTAACTAGAGAGGCCCAGTACTTC. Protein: CASSLTREAQYF.

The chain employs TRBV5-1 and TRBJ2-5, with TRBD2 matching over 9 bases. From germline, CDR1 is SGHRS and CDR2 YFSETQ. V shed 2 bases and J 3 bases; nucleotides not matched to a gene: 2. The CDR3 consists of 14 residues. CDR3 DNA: TGCGCCAGCAGCTTTTTAGCGGGGGAAGAGACCCAGTACTTC. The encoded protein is CASSFLAGEETQYF.

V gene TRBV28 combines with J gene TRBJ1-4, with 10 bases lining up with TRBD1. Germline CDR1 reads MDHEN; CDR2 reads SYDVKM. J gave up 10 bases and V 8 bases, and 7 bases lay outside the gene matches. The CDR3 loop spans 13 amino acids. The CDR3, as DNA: TGTGCCAGCTGTCTCGACAGGGGGCGAAAACTGTTTTTT. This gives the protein CASCLDRGRKLFF.

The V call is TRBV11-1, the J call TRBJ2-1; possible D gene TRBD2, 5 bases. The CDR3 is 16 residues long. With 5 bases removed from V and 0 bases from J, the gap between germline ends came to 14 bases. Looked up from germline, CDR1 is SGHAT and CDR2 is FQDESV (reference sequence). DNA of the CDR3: TGTGCCAGCAGCCCCCAAGGCCGGGGCTCCTACAATGAGCAGTTCTTC. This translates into CASSPQGRGSYNEQFF.

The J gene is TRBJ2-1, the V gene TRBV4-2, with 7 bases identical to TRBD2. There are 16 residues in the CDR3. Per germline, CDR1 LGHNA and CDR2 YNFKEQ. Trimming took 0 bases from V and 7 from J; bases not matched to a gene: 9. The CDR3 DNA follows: TGTGCCAGCAGCCAAGATTCGGGCGGGGGTATGAATGAGCAGTTCTTC. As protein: CASSQDSGGGMNEQFF.

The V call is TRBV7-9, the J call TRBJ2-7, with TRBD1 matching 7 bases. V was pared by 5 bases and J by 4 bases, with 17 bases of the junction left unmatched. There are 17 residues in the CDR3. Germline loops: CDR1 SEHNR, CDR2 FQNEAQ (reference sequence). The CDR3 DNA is TGTGCCAGCAGCCCCCACGGCATCAGGGACAGCGCTTACGAGCAGTACTTC. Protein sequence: CASSPHGIRDSAYEQYF.

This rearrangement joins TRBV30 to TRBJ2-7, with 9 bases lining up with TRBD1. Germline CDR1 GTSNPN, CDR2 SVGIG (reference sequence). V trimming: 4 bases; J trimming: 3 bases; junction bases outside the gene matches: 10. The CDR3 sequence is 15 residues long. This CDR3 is CAWTTRRTGDYEQYF. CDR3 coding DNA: TGTGCCTGGACCACGAGACGGACAGGGGACTACGAGCAGTACTTC. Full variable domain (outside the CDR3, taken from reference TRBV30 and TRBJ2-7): SQTIHQWPATLVQPVGSPLSLECTVEGTSNPNLYWYRQAAGRGLQLLFYSVGIGQISSEVPQNLSASRPQDRQFILSSKKLLLSDSGFYLCAWTTRRTGDYEQYFGPGTRLTVT.

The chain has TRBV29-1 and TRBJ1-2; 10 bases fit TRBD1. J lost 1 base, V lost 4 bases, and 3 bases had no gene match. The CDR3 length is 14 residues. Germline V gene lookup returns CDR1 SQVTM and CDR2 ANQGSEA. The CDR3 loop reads CSVGGDRGNYGYTF. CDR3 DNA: TGCAGCGTTGGCGGGGACAGGGGTAACTATGGCTACACCTTC.

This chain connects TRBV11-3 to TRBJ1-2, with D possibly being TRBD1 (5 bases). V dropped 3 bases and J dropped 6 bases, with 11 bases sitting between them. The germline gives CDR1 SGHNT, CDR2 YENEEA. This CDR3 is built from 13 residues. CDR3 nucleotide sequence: TGTGCCAGCAGCTTTCGGCAGGGTCATGGCTACACCTTC. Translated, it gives CASSFRQGHGYTF.

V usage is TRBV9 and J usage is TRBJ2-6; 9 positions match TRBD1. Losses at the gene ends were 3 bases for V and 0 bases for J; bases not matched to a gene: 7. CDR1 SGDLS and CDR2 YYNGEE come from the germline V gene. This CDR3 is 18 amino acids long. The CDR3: CASSDRQGGISGANVLTF. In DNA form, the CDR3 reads TGTGCCAGCAGCGATCGACAGGGGGGGATCTCTGGGGCCAACGTCCTGACTTTC.

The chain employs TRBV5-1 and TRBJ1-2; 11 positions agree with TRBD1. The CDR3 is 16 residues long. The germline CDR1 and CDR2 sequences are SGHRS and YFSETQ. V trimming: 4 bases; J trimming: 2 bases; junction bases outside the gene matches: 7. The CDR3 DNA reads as TGCGCCAGCAGCCAACCAAGGACAGGGGGCAACTATGGCTACACCTTC. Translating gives CASSQPRTGGNYGYTF.

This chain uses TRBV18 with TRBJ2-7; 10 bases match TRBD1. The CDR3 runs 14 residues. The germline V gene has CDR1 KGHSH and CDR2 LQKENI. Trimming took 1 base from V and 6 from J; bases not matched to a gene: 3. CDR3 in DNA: TGTGCCAGCTCACCACGACAGGGGGCGGGCGAGCAGTACTTC. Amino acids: CASSPRQGAGEQYF.

CDR3 in DNA: TGTGCCAGCAGCTATTACCCAGATTCACCCCTCCACTTT. Translation gives CASSYYPDSPLHF. V and J are TRBV7-3 and TRBJ1-6, with no clear D. Looked up from germline, CDR1 is SGHTA and CDR2 is FQGTGA. CDR3 length equals 13 residues. The germline V and J ends were trimmed by 4 bases and 8 bases, with 9 bases remaining between them.

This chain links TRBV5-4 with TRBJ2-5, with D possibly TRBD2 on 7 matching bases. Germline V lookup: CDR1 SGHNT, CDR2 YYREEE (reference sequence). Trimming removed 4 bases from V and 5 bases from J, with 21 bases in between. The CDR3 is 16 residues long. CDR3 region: CASSGRGGGPRETQYF. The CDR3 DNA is TGTGCCAGCAGCGGCCGAGGGGGAGGGCCGAGGGAGACCCAGTACTTC.

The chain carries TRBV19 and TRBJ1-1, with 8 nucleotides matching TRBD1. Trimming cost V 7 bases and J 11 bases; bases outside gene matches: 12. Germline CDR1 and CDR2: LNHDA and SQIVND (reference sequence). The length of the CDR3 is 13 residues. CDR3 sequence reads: CASTDRGASGAFF. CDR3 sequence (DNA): TGTGCCAGTACAGACAGGGGTGCTTCGGGGGCTTTCTTT.